This is a list of T cell receptor beta chains from one sample in a study of blood T cell repertoires in COVID-19. Only in-frame clones appear in the TCRdb table, and some are missing; sequencing was by immunoSEQ multiplex PCR. The table lists approximately 310,000 clones, approximately 81% of them singletons. Sequencing was performed on PBMCs or T cells enriched from blood (not recorded which). The receptor set was obtained from a woman aged 25 to 45 who had been exposed to COVID-19. Each CDR3 is given with its conserved first and last residue. The D gene is left open where the match is weak. A row's size may be missing; if present it is once, few, many or a size class.

DNA: TGTGCCAGCAGGGTGACTCGCAATGAGCAGTTCTTC
CDR3: CASRVTRNEQFF
V: TRBV2
size: -
J: TRBJ2-1
D: -

DNA: TGTGCCAGCAGTAGGGGACGGACTAGCGGATACAATGAGCAGTTCTTC
CDR3: CASSRGRTSGYNEQFF
V: TRBV28
size: -
J: TRBJ2-1
D: TRBD2

DNA: TGTGCCAGCAATTGGCGCCGGGACACTGAAGCTTTCTTT
CDR3: CASNWRRDTEAFF
V: TRBV2
size: -
J: TRBJ1-1
D: -

DNA: TGTGCCAGCAGTCCTGCGACAGGCCACTACGAGCAGTACTTC
CDR3: CASSPATGHYEQYF
V: TRBV27
size: once
J: TRBJ2-7
D: -

DNA: TGTGCCAGTAGTTACAGGGGTTTGGAGGAGACCCAGTACTTC
CDR3: CASSYRGLEETQYF
V: TRBV19
size: -
J: TRBJ2-5
D: TRBD1

DNA: TGCAGTGCTAGTGCTGCTAGCGGGAGAATCTATGAGCAGTTCTTC
CDR3: CSASAASGRIYEQFF
V: TRBV20-1
size: few
J: TRBJ2-1
D: TRBD2

DNA: TGTGCCAGCAGTACCCCGGGTCGCTCCTACAATGAGCAGTTCTTC
CDR3: CASSTPGRSYNEQFF
V: TRBV27
size: -
J: TRBJ2-1
D: -

DNA: TGCGCCAGCAGCGGGACTCTTGGGGGAAACACCATATATTTT
CDR3: CASSGTLGGNTIYF
V: TRBV5-1
size: -
J: TRBJ1-3
D: -

DNA: TGTGCCAGCAGCTTGGCCGGGACAGGGTCATCCTACGAGCAGTACTTC
CDR3: CASSLAGTGSSYEQYF
V: TRBV5-6
size: -
J: TRBJ2-7
D: TRBD1

DNA: TGCGCCAGCAGCTTCCGGGACAGACAAGAGACCCAGTACTTC
CDR3: CASSFRDRQETQYF
V: TRBV5-1
size: -
J: TRBJ2-5
D: TRBD1

DNA: TGTGCCTGGAGAGCAAAGGGAGGCACTGAAGCTTTCTTT
CDR3: CAWRAKGGTEAFF
V: TRBV30
size: -
J: TRBJ1-1
D: -

DNA: TGTGCCAGCAGCGCTCGAAGCGGAGTTCGCTCCTACAATGAGCAGTTCTTC
CDR3: CASSARSGVRSYNEQFF
V: TRBV27
size: -
J: TRBJ2-1
D: -